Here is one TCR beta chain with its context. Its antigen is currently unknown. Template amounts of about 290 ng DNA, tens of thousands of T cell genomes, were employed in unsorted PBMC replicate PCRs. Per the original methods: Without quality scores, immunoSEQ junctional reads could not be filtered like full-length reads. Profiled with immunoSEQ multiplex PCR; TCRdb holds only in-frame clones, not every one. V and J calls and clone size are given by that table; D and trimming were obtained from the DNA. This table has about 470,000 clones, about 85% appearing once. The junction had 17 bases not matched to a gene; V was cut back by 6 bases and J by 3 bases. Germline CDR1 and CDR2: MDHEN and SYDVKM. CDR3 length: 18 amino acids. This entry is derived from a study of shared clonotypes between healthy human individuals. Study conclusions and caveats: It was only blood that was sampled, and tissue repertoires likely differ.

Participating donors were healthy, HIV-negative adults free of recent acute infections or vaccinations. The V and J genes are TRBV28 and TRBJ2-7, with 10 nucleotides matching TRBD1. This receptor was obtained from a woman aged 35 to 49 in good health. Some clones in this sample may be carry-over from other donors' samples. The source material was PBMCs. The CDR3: CASRRWGQGPMGNYEQYF. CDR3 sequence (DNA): TGTGCCAGCAGGAGGTGGGGACAGGGGCCAATGGGGAACTACGAGCAGTACTTC. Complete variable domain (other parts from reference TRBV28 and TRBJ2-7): DVKVTQSSRYLVKRTGEKVFLECVQDMDHENMFWYRQDPGLGLRLIYFSYDVKMKEKGDIPEGYSVSREKKERFSLILESASTNQTSMYLCASRRWGQGPMGNYEQYFGPGTRLTVT.